The present entry profiles one T cell receptor (beta chain) with its context. Authors' analysis steps: Amplification with reference gene primers provided the estimates of nucleated cell counts. Sequenced by immunoSEQ multiplex PCR; TCRdb stores in-frame clones only, minus some. V, J and clone size are taken as reported in that table, and D and trimming were inferred from the DNA itself. The data hold 300,000 to 450,000 clones, with around 90% observed a single time. The data were obtained in a study of blood T cell repertoires in COVID-19. Across the whole study: Nucleic acid was either cDNA or gDNA, and it came from T cells, B-cell-depleted T cells, or PBMCs.

The CDR3 is 15 residues long. V gave up 1 base and J gave up 7 bases, with 13 bases separating them. Per germline, CDR1 SEHNR and CDR2 FQNEAQ (reference sequence). This chain links TRBV7-9 with TRBJ1-4; D is undetermined. The sequencing input was peripheral blood. The clonotype originates from a human donor in a cohort sampled during active COVID-19. The CDR3 reads CASSLGGNSGEKLFF. In DNA form, the CDR3 reads TGTGCCAGCAGCTTAGGCGGAAACTCGGGTGAAAAACTGTTTTTT.